This T cell receptor beta chain was captured in a study of blood T cell repertoires in COVID-19. About the research overall: The United States, Italy and Spain were the sources of the acute and convalescent COVID-19 samples.

V lost 7 bases to trimming and J lost 6 bases; unmatched junction nucleotides: 16. The CDR3 loop spans 17 amino acids. Germline-derived CDR1 and CDR2 are SQVTM and ANQGSEA. Original processing notes: Quantification of nucleated cells was approximated via reference gene primer amplification. TCRdb's table, derived via immunoSEQ multiplex PCR, lists solely in-frame clones and lacks some. V, J and clone size were drawn from that table, and D and trimming were deduced from the DNA. The sample records some 70,000 clones, about 86% being singletons. Sequenced input: peripheral blood. This receptor was identified in a man aged 45-60 years with active COVID-19. The chain combines TRBV29-1 with TRBJ2-1, with 12 bases identical to TRBD1. The DNA of the CDR3 is TGCAGCGCCCGGGACAGGGGGCGTCTAGCGGGACCCAATGAGCAGTTCTTC. Translation: CSARDRGRLAGPNEQFF.